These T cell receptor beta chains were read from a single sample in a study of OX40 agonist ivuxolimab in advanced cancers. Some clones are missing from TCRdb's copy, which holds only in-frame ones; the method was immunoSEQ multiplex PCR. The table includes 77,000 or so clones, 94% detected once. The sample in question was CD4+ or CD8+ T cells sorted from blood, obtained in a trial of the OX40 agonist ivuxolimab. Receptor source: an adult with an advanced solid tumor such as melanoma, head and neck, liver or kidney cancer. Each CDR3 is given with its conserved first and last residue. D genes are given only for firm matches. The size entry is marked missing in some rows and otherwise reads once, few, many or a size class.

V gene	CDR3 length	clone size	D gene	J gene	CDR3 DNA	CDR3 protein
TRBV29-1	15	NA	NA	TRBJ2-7	TGCAGCGTTGAATCTGGTCGGGGCACTAGGGGCGAGCAGTACTTC	CSVESGRGTRGEQYF
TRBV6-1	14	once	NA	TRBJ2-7	TGTGCCAGCAGTGAAATCGGCAGTAACTACGAGCAGTACTTC	CASSEIGSNYEQYF
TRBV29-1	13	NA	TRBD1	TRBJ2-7	TGCAGCGTCGGGACAGGACCTTCCTACGAGCAGTACTTC	CSVGTGPSYEQYF
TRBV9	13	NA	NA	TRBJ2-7	TGTGCCAGCAGCGACAGTTTTGGGGATGAGCAGTACTTC	CASSDSFGDEQYF
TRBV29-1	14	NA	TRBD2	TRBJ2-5	TGCAGCGTTGAAGGGACTAGTGTATTGGAGACCCAGTACTTC	CSVEGTSVLETQYF
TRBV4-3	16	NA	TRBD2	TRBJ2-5	TGCGCCAGCAGCCCTCTTTCGGGACTAGGGCAAGAGACCCAGTACTTC	CASSPLSGLGQETQYF
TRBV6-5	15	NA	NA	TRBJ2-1	TGTGCCAGCAGTTACACCGGGACCCCATACAATGAGCAGTTCTTC	CASSYTGTPYNEQFF
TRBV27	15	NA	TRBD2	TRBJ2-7	TGTGCCAGCAGTTCCCCGACTAGCGGGAGAGCCGAGCAGTACTTC	CASSSPTSGRAEQYF
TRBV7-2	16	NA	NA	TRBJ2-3	TGTGCCAGCAGCTTAGAAAGGGGGGCACGAGCAGATACGCAGTATTTT	CASSLERGARADTQYF
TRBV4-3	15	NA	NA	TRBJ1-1	TGCGCCAGCAGCCAAGATCCGGGCCCGAACACTGAAGCTTTCTTT	CASSQDPGPNTEAFF
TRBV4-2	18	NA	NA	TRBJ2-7	TGTGCCAGCAGCCCCCCCGCGGGAATGGACAGCATTGCCTACGAGCAGTACTTC	CASSPPAGMDSIAYEQYF
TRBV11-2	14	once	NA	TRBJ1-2	TGTGCCAGCAGCCACACCAGGGTGGACTATGGCTACACCTTC	CASSHTRVDYGYTF
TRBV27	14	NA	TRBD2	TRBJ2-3	TGTGCCAGCAGTCGACTAGCGGGGAGAGATACGCAGTATTTT	CASSRLAGRDTQYF
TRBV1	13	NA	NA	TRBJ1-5	TGCACCAGCAGCACCCTCCCTTGGCAGCCCCAGCATTTT	CTSSTLPWQPQHF
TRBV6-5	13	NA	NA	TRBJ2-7	TGTGCCAGCAGCCCGGACTTCTCCTACGAGCAGTACTTC	CASSPDFSYEQYF
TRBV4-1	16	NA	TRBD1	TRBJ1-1	TGCGCCAGCAGCCCCCGGGGTCTAGGGGGCGCATCTGAAGCTTTCTTT	CASSPRGLGGASEAFF
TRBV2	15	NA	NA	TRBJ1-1	TGTGCCAGCAGTGTAACATCCAGGAAGAACACTGAAGCTTTCTTT	CASSVTSRKNTEAFF
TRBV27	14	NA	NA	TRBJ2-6	TGTGCCAGCAGGCCCGCGGGGGGGGCCAACGTCCTGACTTTC	CASRPAGGANVLTF
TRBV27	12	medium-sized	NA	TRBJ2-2	TGTGCCAGCAGTTTCAACACCGGGGAGCTGTTTTTT	CASSFNTGELFF
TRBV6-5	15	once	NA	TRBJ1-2	TGTGCCAGCAGTTACTCTGCAGGACCGAACTATGGCTACACCTTC	CASSYSAGPNYGYTF
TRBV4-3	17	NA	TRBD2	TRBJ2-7	TGCGCCAGCAGCCAAGGAACTAGCGGGGCGATATCCTACGAGCAGTACTTC	CASSQGTSGAISYEQYF